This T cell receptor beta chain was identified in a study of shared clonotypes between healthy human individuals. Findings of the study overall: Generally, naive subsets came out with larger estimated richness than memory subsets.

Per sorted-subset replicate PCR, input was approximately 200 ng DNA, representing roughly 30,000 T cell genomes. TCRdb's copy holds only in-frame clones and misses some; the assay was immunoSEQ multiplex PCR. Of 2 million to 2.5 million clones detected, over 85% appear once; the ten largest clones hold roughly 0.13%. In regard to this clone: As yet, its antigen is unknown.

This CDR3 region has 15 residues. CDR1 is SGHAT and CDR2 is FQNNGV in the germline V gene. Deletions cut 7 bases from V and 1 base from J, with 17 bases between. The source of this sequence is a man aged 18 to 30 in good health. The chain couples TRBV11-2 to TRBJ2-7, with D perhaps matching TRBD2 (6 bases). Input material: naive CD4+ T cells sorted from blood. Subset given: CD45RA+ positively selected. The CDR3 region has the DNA TGTGCCAGCACCCCAGTGGGCGGGATATCCTACGAGCAGTACTTC. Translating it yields CASTPVGGISYEQYF.